This TCR beta chain originates from a study of blood T cells in healthy people across ages. Between the trimmed V and J ends, which lost 5 bases and 1 base, there was a span of 9 bases. Germline V gene lookup returns CDR1 GTSNPN and CDR2 SVGIG (reference sequence). This CDR3 is 13 amino acids long. Donors ranged from about 6 to 95 years old and were healthy Caucasians in Russia. This clonotype has only a few counts. The second PCR ran about 6 to 11 cycles with a sample-barcoded 5' primer and J-beta primers. TCRdb reprocessed the 5' RACE reads via MiXCR and lists one record per CDR3 protein. The table has hundreds of thousands of distinct CDR3 sequences, about 46% seen once.

The receptor comes from a man older than 75 in good health. The V call is TRBV30, the J call TRBJ2-4; D might be TRBD2 (5 bases). Sequenced: blood. CDR3 amino acids: CAWEPGAKNIQYF. The CDR3 nucleotides are TGTGCCTGGGAACCGGGGGCCAAAAACATTCAGTACTTC.